A selection of T cell receptor beta chains follows, all from one sample in a study of blood T cells in healthy people across ages. One entry per CDR3 protein, called by TCRdb with MiXCR from the 5' RACE reads. The table has roughly 720,000 distinct CDR3 sequences, roughly 50% seen once. The sample was blood. All receptors come from a man aged 80 or over in good health. CDR3s include the opening cysteine and the closing phenylalanine or tryptophan. The D gene is left open where the match is weak. Rows give clone size only sometimes, using once, few, many, or a class for an expanded clone.

j_call d_call clone_size v_call cdr3_aa cdr3_nt
TRBJ2-2 TRBD1 . TRBV7-9 CASSLVSRDRGPTGELFF TGTGCCAGCAGCTTAGTGTCGCGGGACAGGGGGCCCACCGGGGAGCTGTTTTTT
TRBJ2-5 TRBD1 few TRBV9 CASSVALDRGQETQYF TGTGCCAGCAGCGTAGCTTTGGACAGGGGGCAAGAGACCCAGTACTTC
TRBJ2-1 TRBD1 . TRBV24-1 CATSGRDRATNEQFF TGTGCCACCAGTGGAAGGGACAGGGCGACTAATGAGCAGTTCTTC
TRBJ2-5 . once TRBV27 CASSLAWRSDQETQYF TGTGCCAGCAGTCTAGCTTGGCGGTCAGACCAAGAGACCCAGTACTTC
TRBJ1-4 . . TRBV18 CASSRTAGNEKLFF TGTGCCAGCTCACGGACGGCGGGTAATGAAAAACTGTTTTTT
TRBJ2-5 . . TRBV5-1 CASSLLYGGSQETQYF TGCGCCAGCAGCCTGCTATACGGGGGTTCCCAAGAGACCCAGTACTTC
TRBJ1-2 . few TRBV4-1 CASSQVGTLGGYTF TGCGCCAGCAGCCAAGTCGGGACTTTGGGTGGCTACACCTTC
TRBJ1-2 . . TRBV5-1 CASSLPDTNYGYTF TGCGCCAGCAGCTTGCCGGATACTAACTATGGCTACACCTTC
TRBJ1-2 . . TRBV2 CASRATAGGGYTF TGTGCCAGCAGGGCAACAGCAGGAGGGGGCTACACCTTC
TRBJ2-1 . . TRBV20-1 CSARDPRSSYNEQFF TGCAGTGCTCGGGACCCTAGATCCTCCTACAATGAGCAGTTCTTC